This T cell receptor beta chain was recovered during a study of blood T cell repertoires in COVID-19. Germline V gene lookup returns CDR1 SGHVS and CDR2 FQNEAQ. Between the trimmed V and J ends, which lost 2 bases and 6 bases, there was a span of 10 bases. The CDR3 has 13 amino acids. The data were produced by immunoSEQ multiplex PCR, yet TCRdb's version contains in-frame clones alone and is incomplete. The sample has tens of thousands of clones; under 85% are singletons. The specimen was peripheral blood. V usage is TRBV7-8 and J usage is TRBJ1-1, with TRBD1 as a possible D gene (6 bases). This TCR was recovered from a woman of 80 years or more with acute or convalescent COVID-19. The CDR3 DNA sequence: TGTGCCAGCAGCTTACCCGGGACATCTGAAGCTTTCTTT. Its translation: CASSLPGTSEAFF.